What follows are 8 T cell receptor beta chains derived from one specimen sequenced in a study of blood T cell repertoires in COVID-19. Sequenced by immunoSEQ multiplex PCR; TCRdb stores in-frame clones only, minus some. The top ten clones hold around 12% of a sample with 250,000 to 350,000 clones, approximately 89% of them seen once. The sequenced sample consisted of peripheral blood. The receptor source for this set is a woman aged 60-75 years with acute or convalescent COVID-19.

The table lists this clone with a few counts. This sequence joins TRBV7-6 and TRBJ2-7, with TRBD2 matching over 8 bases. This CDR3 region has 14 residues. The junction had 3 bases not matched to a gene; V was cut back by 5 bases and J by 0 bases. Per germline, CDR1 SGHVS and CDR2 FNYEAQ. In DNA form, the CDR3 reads TGTGCCAGCAGCCGGGGGGGAATCTCCTACGAGCAGTACTTC. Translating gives CASSRGGISYEQYF. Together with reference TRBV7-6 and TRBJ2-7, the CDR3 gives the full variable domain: GAGVSQSPRYKVTKRGQDVALRCDPISGHVSLYWYRQALGQGPEFLTYFNYEAQQDKSGLPNDRFSAERPEGSISTLTIQRTEQRDSAMYRCASSRGGISYEQYFGPGTRLTVT.

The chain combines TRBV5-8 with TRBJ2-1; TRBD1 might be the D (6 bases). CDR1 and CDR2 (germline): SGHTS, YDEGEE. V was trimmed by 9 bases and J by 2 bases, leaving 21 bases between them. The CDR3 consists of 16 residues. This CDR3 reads CATTPTGTGTYNEQFF. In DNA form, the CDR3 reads TGTGCCACCACTCCGACAGGAACAGGGACCTACAATGAGCAGTTCTTC.

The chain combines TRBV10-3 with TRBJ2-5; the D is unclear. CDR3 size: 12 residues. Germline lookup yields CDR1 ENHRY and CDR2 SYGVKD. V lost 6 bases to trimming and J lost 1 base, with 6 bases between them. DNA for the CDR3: TGTGCCATCAGAAACACCCAAGAGACCCAGTACTTC. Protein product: CAIRNTQETQYF.

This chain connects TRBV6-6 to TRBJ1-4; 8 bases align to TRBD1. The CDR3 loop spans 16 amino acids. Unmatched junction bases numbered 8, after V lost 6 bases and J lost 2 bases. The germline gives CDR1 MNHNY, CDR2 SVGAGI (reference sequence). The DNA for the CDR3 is TGTGCCAGCAGACCTTTCCGGACAGGGACTAATGAAAAACTGTTTTTT. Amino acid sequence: CASRPFRTGTNEKLFF.

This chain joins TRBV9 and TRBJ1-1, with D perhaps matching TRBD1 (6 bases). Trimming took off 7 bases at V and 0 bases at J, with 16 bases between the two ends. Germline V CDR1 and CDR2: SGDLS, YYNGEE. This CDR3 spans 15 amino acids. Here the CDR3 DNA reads TGTGCCAGCTCCGGGGGGGGCGGAATGAACACTGAAGCTTTCTTT. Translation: CASSGGGGMNTEAFF.

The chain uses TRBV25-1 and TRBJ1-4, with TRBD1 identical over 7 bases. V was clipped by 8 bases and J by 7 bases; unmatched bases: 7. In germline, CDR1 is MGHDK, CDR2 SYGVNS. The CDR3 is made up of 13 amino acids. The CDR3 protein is CASVDRTSEKLFF. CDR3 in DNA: TGTGCCAGCGTGGACAGGACTTCTGAAAAACTGTTTTTT.

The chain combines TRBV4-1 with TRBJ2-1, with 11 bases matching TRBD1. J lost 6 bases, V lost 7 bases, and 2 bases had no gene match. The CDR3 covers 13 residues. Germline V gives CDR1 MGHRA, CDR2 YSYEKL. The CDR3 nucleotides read TGCGCCAGCACGGGACAGGGGGTCAATGAGCAGTTCTTC. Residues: CASTGQGVNEQFF.

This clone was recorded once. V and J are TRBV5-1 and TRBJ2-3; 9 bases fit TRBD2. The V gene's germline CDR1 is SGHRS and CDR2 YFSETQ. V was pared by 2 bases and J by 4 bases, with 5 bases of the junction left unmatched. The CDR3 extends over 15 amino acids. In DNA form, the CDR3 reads TGCGCCAGCAGCTTTTCAGCGGGAGGCGCAGATACGCAGTATTTT. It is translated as CASSFSAGGADTQYF. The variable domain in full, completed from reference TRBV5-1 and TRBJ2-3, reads KAGVTQTPRYLIKTRGQQVTLSCSPISGHRSVSWYQQTPGQGLQFLFEYFSETQRNKGNFPGRFSGRQFSNSRSEMNVSTLELGDSALYLCASSFSAGGADTQYFGPGTRLTVL.